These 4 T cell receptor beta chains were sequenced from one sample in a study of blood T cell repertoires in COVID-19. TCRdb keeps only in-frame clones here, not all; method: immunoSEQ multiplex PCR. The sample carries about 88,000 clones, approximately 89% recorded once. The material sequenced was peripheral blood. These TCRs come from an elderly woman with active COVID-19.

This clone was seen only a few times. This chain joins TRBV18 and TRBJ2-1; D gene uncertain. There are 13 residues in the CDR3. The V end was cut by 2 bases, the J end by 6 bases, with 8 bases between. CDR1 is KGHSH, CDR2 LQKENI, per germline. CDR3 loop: CASSPGSGNEQFF. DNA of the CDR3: TGTGCCAGCTCACCAGGGTCGGGCAATGAGCAGTTCTTC.

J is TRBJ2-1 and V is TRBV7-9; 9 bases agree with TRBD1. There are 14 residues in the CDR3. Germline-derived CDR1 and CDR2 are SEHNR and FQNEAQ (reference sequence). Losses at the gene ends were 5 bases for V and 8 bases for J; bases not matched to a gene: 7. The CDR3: CASSHRDRADEQFF. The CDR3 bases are TGTGCCAGCAGCCACCGGGACAGGGCTGATGAGCAGTTCTTC. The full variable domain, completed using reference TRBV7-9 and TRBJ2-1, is DTGVSQNPRHKITKRGQNVTFRCDPISEHNRLYWYRQTLGQGPEFLTYFQNEAQLEKSRLLSDRFSAERPKGSFSTLEIQRTEQGDSAMYLCASSHRDRADEQFFGPGTRLTVL.

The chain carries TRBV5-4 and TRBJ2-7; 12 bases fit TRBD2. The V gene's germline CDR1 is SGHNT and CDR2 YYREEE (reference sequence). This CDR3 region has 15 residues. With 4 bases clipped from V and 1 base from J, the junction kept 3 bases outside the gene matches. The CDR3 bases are TGTGCCAGCAGCGGGACTAGCGGGTTATCCTACGAGCAGTACTTC. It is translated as CASSGTSGLSYEQYF.

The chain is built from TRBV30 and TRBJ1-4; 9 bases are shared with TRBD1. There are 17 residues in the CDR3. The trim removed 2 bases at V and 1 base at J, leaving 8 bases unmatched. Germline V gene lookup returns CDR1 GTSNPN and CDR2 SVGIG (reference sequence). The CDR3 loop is CAWSPRGQGRTNEKLFF. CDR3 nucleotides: TGTGCCTGGAGTCCCCGGGGACAGGGTCGAACTAATGAAAAACTGTTTTTT.